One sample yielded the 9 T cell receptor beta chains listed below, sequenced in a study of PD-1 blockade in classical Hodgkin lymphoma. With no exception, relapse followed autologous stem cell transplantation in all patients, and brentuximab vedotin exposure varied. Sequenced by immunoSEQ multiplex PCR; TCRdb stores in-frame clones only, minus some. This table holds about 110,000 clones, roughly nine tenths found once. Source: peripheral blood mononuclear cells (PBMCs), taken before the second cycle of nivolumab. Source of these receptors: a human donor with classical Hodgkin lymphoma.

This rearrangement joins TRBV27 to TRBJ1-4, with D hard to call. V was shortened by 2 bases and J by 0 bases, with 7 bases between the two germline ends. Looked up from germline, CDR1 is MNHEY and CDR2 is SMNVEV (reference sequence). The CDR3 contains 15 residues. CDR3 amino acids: CASSLRSATNEKLFF. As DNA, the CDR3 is TGTGCCAGCAGTTTACGAAGTGCAACTAATGAAAAACTGTTTTTT.

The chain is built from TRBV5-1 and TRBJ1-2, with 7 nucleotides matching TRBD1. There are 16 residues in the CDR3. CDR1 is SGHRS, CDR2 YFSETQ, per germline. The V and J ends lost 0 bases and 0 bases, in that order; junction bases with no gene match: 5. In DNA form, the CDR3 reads TGCGCCAGCAGCTTGGGGGGACAGCCCACTAACTATGGCTACACCTTC. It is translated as CASSLGGQPTNYGYTF.

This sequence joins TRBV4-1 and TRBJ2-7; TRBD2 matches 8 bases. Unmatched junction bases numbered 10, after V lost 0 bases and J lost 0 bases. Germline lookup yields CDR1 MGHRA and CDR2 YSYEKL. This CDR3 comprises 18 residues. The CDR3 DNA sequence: TGCGCCAGCAGCCAAGATAAAGGTAGCGGGGTGAGCTCCTACGAGCAGTACTTC. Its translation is CASSQDKGSGVSSYEQYF.

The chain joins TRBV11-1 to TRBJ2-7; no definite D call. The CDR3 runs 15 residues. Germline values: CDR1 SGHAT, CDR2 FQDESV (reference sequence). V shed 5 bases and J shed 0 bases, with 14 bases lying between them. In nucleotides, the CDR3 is TGTGCCAGCAGCGATCCTCAAACGGCCTCCTACGAGCAGTACTTC. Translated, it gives CASSDPQTASYEQYF.

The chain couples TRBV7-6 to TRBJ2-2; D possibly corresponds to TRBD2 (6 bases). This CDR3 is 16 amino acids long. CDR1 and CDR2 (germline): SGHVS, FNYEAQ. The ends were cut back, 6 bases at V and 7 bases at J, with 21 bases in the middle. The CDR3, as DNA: TGTGCCAGCAGTAAGGGACTCGTGGGGGATCACGGGGAGCTGTTTTTT. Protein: CASSKGLVGDHGELFF.

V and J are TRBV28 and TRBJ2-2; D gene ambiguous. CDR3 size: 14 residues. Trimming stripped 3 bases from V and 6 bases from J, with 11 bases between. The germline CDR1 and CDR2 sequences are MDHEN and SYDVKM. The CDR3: CASSFLLTAGELFF. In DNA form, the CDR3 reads TGTGCCAGCAGTTTCCTACTAACCGCCGGGGAGCTGTTTTTT.

Written as DNA, the CDR3 is TGTGCCAGCAGTGAGGCAGGCCCCCGTGGAAATCAGCCCCAGCATTTT. Encoded protein: CASSEAGPRGNQPQHF. V usage is TRBV2 and J usage is TRBJ1-5; D is unclear. The CDR3 covers 16 residues. The germline gives CDR1 SNHLY, CDR2 FYNNEI. V gave up 3 bases and J gave up 4 bases, with 16 bases separating them.

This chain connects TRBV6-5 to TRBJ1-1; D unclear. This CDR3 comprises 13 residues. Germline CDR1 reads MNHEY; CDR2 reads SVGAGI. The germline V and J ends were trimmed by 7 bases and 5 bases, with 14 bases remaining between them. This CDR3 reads CASTPGDWTEAFF. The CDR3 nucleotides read TGTGCCAGCACCCCGGGAGATTGGACTGAAGCTTTCTTT.

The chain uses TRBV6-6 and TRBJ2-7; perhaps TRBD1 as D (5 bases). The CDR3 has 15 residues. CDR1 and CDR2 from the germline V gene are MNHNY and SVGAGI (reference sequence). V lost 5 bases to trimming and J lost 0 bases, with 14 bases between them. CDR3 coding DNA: TGTGCCAGCAGTACCACAGGCGCCAGCTCCTACGAGCAGTACTTC. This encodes CASSTTGASSYEQYF.